This T cell receptor beta chain was identified during a study of identifying expanded T cells in peripheral blood (dated by TCRdb to about 2019). Notes on the research overall: Technical replicates were generated by sequencing separate aliquots of the same genomic DNA pool, with four replicates compared pairwise. Beyond this particular receptor, the publication reports: Between technical replicates the binomial model flagged about 1.2 differentially abundant clones, whereas over roughly two weeks the binomial model flagged about 15 and over four weeks 19 to 20. It was expected by the authors that biological variance in healthy repertoires might increase further over much longer intervals, such as months to years. Across all healthy-donor time intervals, the beta-binomial model significantly cut both the number of clones called differentially abundant and the false-positive rate. In all healthy donors, the variance in clone template counts between samples taken approximately 15 days apart rose significantly as total template count increased.

TCRbeta CDR3 regions were profiled with the immunoSEQ Assay using bias-controlled multiplex PCR amplification of genomic DNA. The original pipeline was this. The absolute abundance of each unique TCRbeta CDR3 region was quantified after sequences were collapsed and filtered. Differential abundance was tested with two models: a binomial (Fisher-equivalent) model and a beta-binomial model that adds time-dependent variance fitted from healthy donors. Clones with fewer than 5 combined templates were removed, and differential abundance was called for clones with a Benjamini-Hochberg FDR below 0.01. In the beta-binomial model, variance was expressed as a function of the total template count across the two samples, in the form v = (b*log(k)+a)^2. As stored in TCRdb, this immuneACCESS dataset retains in-frame rearrangements with V and J assigned. A fraction of the clones does not appear; measured against another copy, unresolved V genes explain less than half of the discrepancy, and the remainder lacks a known reason. The V and J calls and clone size were taken over from that table, and D and trimming were inferred from the DNA. The sample profile shows approximately 90,000 clones; about 85% of them were found once. Jointly, the top ten make up around 4.5% of the sample.

Comments on this clone: It lacks a known antigen. No much larger clonotype is one base removed from it; base qualities were not supplied.

Trimming removed 5 bases from V and 5 bases from J, leaving 9 bases between the germline ends. CDR1 and CDR2, per the germline V gene (reference sequence), are SSHAT and FNYEAQ. The CDR3, from cysteine to phenylalanine, totals 12 residues. Just the 36-base CDR3 DNA is kept, in frame starting at base 1. No immune events such as infections were documented for the healthy donors during the collection period. Time-dependent variance in a beta-binomial model of T-cell clone differential abundance was calibrated using healthy-donor blood repertoires as a training cohort. The training cohort comprised roughly 10 healthy donors, 3 female and 7 male. The donors were between roughly 29 and 65 years old, with an average age of 43 years. Whole blood was collected from each healthy donor at three time points spaced two weeks apart and obtained from a commercial supplier. For immunosequencing, genomic DNA was extracted from whole blood that had not been sorted.

This clonotype was obtained from a person aged 18-70 years in good health. Sequencing was performed on blood. The rearranged chain carries TRBV7-7 and TRBJ2-5; there is no confident call for the D gene. The bases are TGTGCCAGCAGCCCGAGTCGGGAGACCCAGTACTTC. Its translation reads: CASSPSRETQYF.